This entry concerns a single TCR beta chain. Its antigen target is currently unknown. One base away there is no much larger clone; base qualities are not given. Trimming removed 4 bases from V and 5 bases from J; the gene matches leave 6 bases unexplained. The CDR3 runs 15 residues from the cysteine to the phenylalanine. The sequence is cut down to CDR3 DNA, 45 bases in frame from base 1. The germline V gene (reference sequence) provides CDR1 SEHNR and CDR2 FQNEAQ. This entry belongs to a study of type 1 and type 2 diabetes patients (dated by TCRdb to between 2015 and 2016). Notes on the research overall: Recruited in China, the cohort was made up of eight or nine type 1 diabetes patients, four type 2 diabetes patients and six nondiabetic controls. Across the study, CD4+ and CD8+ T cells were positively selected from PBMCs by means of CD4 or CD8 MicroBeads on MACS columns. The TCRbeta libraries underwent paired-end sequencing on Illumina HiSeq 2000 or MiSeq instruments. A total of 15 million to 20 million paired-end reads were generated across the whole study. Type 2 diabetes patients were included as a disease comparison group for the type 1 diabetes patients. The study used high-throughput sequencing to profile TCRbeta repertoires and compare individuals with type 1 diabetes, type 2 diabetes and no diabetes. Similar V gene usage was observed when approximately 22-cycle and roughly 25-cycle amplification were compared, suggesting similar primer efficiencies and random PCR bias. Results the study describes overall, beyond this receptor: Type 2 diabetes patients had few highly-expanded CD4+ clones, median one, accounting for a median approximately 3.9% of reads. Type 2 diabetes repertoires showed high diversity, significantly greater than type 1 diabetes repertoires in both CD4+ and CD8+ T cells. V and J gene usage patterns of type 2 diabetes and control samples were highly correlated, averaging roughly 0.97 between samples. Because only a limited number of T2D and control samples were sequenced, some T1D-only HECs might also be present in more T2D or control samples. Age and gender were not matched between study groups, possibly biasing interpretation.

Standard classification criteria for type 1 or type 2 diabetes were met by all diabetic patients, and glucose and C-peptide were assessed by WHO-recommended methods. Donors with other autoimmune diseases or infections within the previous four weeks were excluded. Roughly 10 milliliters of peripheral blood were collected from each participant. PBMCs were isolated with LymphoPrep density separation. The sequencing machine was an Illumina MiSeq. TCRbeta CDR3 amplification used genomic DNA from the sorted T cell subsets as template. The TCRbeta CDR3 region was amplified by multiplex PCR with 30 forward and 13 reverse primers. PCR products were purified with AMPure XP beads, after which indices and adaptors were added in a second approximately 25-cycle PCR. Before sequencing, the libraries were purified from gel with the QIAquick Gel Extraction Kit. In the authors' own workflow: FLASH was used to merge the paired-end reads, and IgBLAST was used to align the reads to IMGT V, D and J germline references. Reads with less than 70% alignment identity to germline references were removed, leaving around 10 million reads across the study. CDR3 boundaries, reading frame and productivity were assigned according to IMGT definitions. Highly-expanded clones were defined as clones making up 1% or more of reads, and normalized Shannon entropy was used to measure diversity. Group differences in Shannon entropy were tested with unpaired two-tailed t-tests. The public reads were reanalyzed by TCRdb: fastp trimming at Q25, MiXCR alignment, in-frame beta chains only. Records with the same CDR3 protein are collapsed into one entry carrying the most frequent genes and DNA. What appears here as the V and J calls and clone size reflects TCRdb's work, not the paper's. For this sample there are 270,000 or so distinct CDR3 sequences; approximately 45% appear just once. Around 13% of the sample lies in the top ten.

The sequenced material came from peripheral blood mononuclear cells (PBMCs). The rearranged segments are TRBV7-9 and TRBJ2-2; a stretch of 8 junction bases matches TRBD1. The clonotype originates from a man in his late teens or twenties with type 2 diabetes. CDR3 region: CASSSRTGRTGELFF. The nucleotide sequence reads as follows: TGTGCCAGCAGCTCCCGGACAGGGCGGACCGGGGAGCTGTTTTTT.